A selection of T cell receptor beta chains follows, all from one sample in a study of T cells expressing NK-cell markers. TCRdb processed the 5' RACE reads again and assigns one entry to each CDR3 protein, with no DNA. This sample's table has about 400,000 distinct CDR3 sequences. The specimen was blood T cells: a sorted CD56 or NKG2C T cell subset, CD4+ or CD8+ T cells, or bulk PBMC T cells (not recorded which). The receptors were sampled from a woman in her fifties or sixties in good health. CDR3s include the opening cysteine and the closing phenylalanine or tryptophan.

j_call v_call cdr3_aa
TRBJ2-3 TRBV15 CATSRERGPGILQQDTQYF
TRBJ1-2 TRBV5-1 CASSLGTGSAYGYTF
TRBJ2-1 TRBV7-8 CASSLGGASLF
TRBJ1-6 TRBV6-1 CASSEQDLNSPLHF
TRBJ2-2 TRBV6-5 CASRKPGGTGELFF
TRBJ2-1 TRBV7-3 CASSLFGREALSYNEQFF
TRBJ2-6 TRBV7-6 CASSFGGGSGANVLTF
TRBJ1-4 TRBV19 CASNRGGRAKLFF
TRBJ2-1 TRBV29-1 CSVGGQAAHNEQFF
TRBJ2-3 TRBV7-2 CASSPDRGQADTQYF
TRBJ2-5 TRBV20-1 CSARDSRGRSPSQETQYF
TRBJ2-5 TRBV10-2 CASSERRPQETQYF
TRBJ2-3 TRBV20-1 CSARPSRAPNTQYF
TRBJ2-5 TRBV5-1 CASSSEKGGEIRGETQYF
TRBJ1-2 TRBV5-1 CASSFEWTGRANYGYTF
TRBJ2-1 TRBV11-2 CASSFQRTSYNEQFF
TRBJ1-2 TRBV28 CASSFGGALVGGYTF
TRBJ2-5 TRBV5-1 CASAGNNQETQYF
TRBJ1-5 TRBV9 CASSLDHGYQPQHF
TRBJ1-2 TRBV15 CATSRDAKYGYTF
TRBJ2-4 TRBV24-1 CATSDVQGGQNIQYF
TRBJ2-3 TRBV15 CATSIGTSGDYTQYF
TRBJ2-1 TRBV5-1 CASSLSRGQGRYNEQFF
TRBJ2-5 TRBV7-6 CASSQTGRQETQYF
TRBJ2-5 TRBV13 CASSLAAREETQYF
TRBJ1-3 TRBV11-2 CASSVIQGSLPQSGNTIYF
TRBJ2-6 TRBV12-3/TRBV12-4 CASSLGSDVLTF
TRBJ2-5 TRBV5-6 CASSLLGLAEQETQYF
TRBJ2-3 TRBV11-3 CASSSSFSGSPTDTQYF
TRBJ1-1 TRBV5-1 CASSTEAVNTEAFF
TRBJ2-7 TRBV12-5 CASGWAPVGYEQYF
TRBJ2-7 TRBV29-1 CSVEFSDRATGYEQYF
TRBJ2-3 TRBV29-1 CSVLGQGVNTQYF
TRBJ2-2 TRBV29-1 CSVGGLEYTGELFF
TRBJ2-7 TRBV12-3/TRBV12-4 CASSNRFLEQYF
TRBJ2-5 TRBV7-9 CASSSQGRTQYF
TRBJ2-3 TRBV7-7 CASSRGLAADTQYF
TRBJ2-2 TRBV6-1 CASSVGDRGPTGELFF
TRBJ1-2 TRBV28 CASSSIAGTFYGYTF
TRBJ2-5 TRBV4-1 CASSQVAQGETQYF
TRBJ2-3 TRBV2 CASSAKGSTDTQYF
TRBJ2-1 TRBV20-1 CSARVLQSSYNEQFF
TRBJ1-3 TRBV6-5 CASSHNVNGNTIYF
TRBJ2-7 TRBV4-1 CASSSTLREIYEQYF
TRBJ2-1 TRBV7-9 CASSLVGGRASNEQFF
TRBJ1-1 TRBV20-1 CSARDELPEAFF
TRBJ2-3 TRBV11-2 CASSSAGSYTDTQYF
TRBJ2-3 TRBV2 CASSGGTGGTDTQYF
TRBJ1-6 TRBV12-3/TRBV12-4 CASSLAGQGPGTLHF
TRBJ2-3 TRBV7-3 CASSPREGDTQYF
TRBJ2-3 TRBV11-2 CASSPRTYGDTQYF
TRBJ1-6 TRBV29-1 CSVATGLEGSPLHF